A single sample gave rise to the 16 T cell receptor beta chains below, sequenced in a study of T cell repertoires in cytomegalovirus infection. Using its own MiXCR run on the reads, TCRdb lists one record per CDR3 protein. The sample consists of hundreds of thousands of distinct CDR3 sequences, about 42% of them appearing once. No antigen has been assigned to these receptors. Sequenced material: cultured PBMCs, taken from culture after CMV antigen stimulation. Receptor source: a human donor in good health (CMV status not recorded). Some clones in this sample may be carry-over from other donors' samples.

The chain recombines TRBV5-1 with TRBJ2-1; D tentatively fits TRBD1 or TRBD2 (5 bases each). The CDR3 totals 18 residues. Germline V gene data show CDR1 as SGHRS and CDR2 as YFSETQ. V was shortened by 0 bases and J by 3 bases, with 19 bases between the two germline ends. The CDR3 loop is CASSLETLSRDLYNEQFF. Written as DNA, the CDR3 is TGCGCCAGCAGCTTGGAGACTCTTTCTCGGGACCTCTACAATGAGCAGTTCTTC.

The chain joins TRBV10-3 to TRBJ2-2; TRBD2 agrees at 13 bases. The CDR3 has 15 amino acids. V lost 3 bases and J lost 6; bases outside the gene matches: 1. Germline values: CDR1 ENHRY, CDR2 SYGVKD. The CDR3 bases are TGTGCCATCAGTGACGGGACTAGCGGGGCCGGGGAGCTGTTTTTT. Amino acids: CAISDGTSGAGELFF.

This CDR3 is CASSIQANTGELFF. The CDR3 nucleotides read TGTGCCAGCAGCATCCAGGCGAACACCGGGGAGCTGTTTTTT. The V and J genes are TRBV7-6 and TRBJ2-2, with D hard to call. Trimming took off 5 bases at V and 0 bases at J, with 7 bases between the two ends. The CDR3 is 14 residues long. Germline loops: CDR1 SGHVS, CDR2 FNYEAQ.

The CDR3 loop is CSARDRVSGGYNEQFF. In DNA, the CDR3 is TGCAGTGCTAGAGATCGTGTTAGCGGGGGCTACAATGAGCAGTTCTTC. The chain recombines TRBV20-1 with TRBJ2-1; 9 bases agree with TRBD2. J was trimmed by 3 bases and V by 0 bases; bases with no gene match: 6. The CDR3 is 16 amino acids. Per the germline V gene, CDR1 is DFQATT and CDR2 is SNEGSKA (reference sequence).

The rearrangement links TRBV12-3 or TRBV12-4 to TRBJ2-7; a weak D match, TRBD1 (6 bases). The CDR3 runs 15 residues. Trimming removed 7 bases at V and 7 bases at J, with 23 bases between. The chain's CDR3 is CASTQWDTPLKEQYF. CDR3 nucleotides: TGTGCCAGCACACAATGGGACACCCCTTTAAAAGAGCAGTACTTC.

CDR3 in amino acids: CASSLRFSGGAPGANVLTF. CDR3 sequence (DNA): TGTGCCAGCAGCTTACGGTTTAGCGGGGGGGCCCCTGGGGCCAACGTCCTGACTTTC. This chain joins TRBV7-9 and TRBJ2-6; 11 bases line up with TRBD2. The germline CDR1 and CDR2 sequences are SEHNR and FQNEAQ (reference sequence). V was pared by 2 bases and J by 2 bases, with 8 bases of the junction left unmatched. CDR3 length equals 19 residues.

The chain links TRBV7-2 to TRBJ2-7; 7 nucleotides line up with TRBD2. The germline V gene encodes CDR1 SGHTA and CDR2 FQGNSA. With V trimmed by 4 bases and J by 4 bases, 10 bases remained unmatched. The CDR3 has 15 residues. The DNA for the CDR3 is TGTGCCAGCAGCTCGCCGGGTGCGGGAGTATACGAGCAGTACTTC. This sequence encodes CASSSPGAGVYEQYF. The complete variable domain, with remaining parts taken from reference TRBV7-2 and TRBJ2-7, reads GAGVSQSPSNKVTEKGKDVELRCDPISGHTALYWYRQSLGQGLEFLIYFQGNSAPDKSGLPSDRFSAERTGGSVSTLTIQRTQQEDSAVYLCASSSPGAGVYEQYFGPGTRLTVT.

The chain links TRBV7-2 to TRBJ2-1, with D unresolved. The CDR3 sequence is 18 residues long. In germline, CDR1 is SGHTA, CDR2 FQGNSA. Trimming pared 6 bases from V and 2 bases from J, leaving 23 bases between. CDR3 DNA: TGTGCCAGCAGACCGAGAGGAGTGCCGACCCGGCCCTACAATGAGCAGTTCTTC. Translating gives CASRPRGVPTRPYNEQFF. Combining the CDR3 with reference TRBV7-2 and TRBJ2-1 gives the whole variable domain GAGVSQSPSNKVTEKGKDVELRCDPISGHTALYWYRQSLGQGLEFLIYFQGNSAPDKSGLPSDRFSAERTGGSVSTLTIQRTQQEDSAVYLCASRPRGVPTRPYNEQFFGPGTRLTVL.

This clonotype was detected once. This sequence joins TRBV6-2 or TRBV6-3 and TRBJ2-7; a possible D gene is TRBD2 (5 bases). The germline gives CDR1 MNHEY, CDR2 SVGEGT. This CDR3 contains 16 residues. V was cut by 5 bases and J by 1 base, with 18 bases left in between. CDR3 nucleotides: TGTGCCAGCAGTCGCGTCGAGGGTCGCGGATCCTACGAGCAGTACTTC. Residues: CASSRVEGRGSYEQYF.

In its sample, this clonotype was seen a few times. The chain has TRBV7-2 and TRBJ2-3; TRBD2 agrees at 10 bases. Germline loops: CDR1 SGHTA, CDR2 FQGNSA. Unmatched junction bases numbered 7, after V lost 7 bases and J lost 3 bases. This CDR3 spans 15 amino acids. The CDR3 bases are TGTGCCAGCAAGAGCGGGGGGGCGAGAACAGATACGCAGTATTTT. Translating it yields CASKSGGARTDTQYF.

The CDR3 DNA reads as TGTGCCAGCAGACACAGGGGGCGAGAAGATACGCAGTATTTT. It codes for CASRHRGREDTQYF. V is TRBV7-4 and J is TRBJ2-3; 9 bases map to TRBD1. The trim removed 6 bases at V and 5 bases at J, leaving 6 bases unmatched. The germline gives CDR1 SGHVT, CDR2 SQSDAQ. The CDR3 runs 14 residues.

This clonotype was found many times. The gene calls are TRBV7-2 and TRBJ2-3; 8 positions match TRBD2. The J segment lost 2 bases and the V segment lost 5 bases, leaving 6 bases of the junction unmatched. There are 15 residues in the CDR3. Germline V gene sequence: CDR1 SGHTA, CDR2 FQGNSA. The CDR3 region has the DNA TGTGCCAGCAGCGGCGGGGGGCCCAACACAGATACGCAGTATTTT. Residues: CASSGGGPNTDTQYF. The full variable domain, completed using reference TRBV7-2 and TRBJ2-3, is GAGVSQSPSNKVTEKGKDVELRCDPISGHTALYWYRQSLGQGLEFLIYFQGNSAPDKSGLPSDRFSAERTGGSVSTLTIQRTQQEDSAVYLCASSGGGPNTDTQYFGPGTRLTVL.

This clonotype has just a few counts. J is TRBJ1-5 and V is TRBV7-2, with D hard to call. The CDR3 has 13 amino acids. CDR1 is SGHTA and CDR2 is FQGNSA in the germline V gene. Trimming shortened V by 2 bases and J by 5 bases, and 7 bases separated the two germline ends. The CDR3 reads CASSLQIDQPQHF. The CDR3 DNA reads TGTGCCAGCAGCTTACAAATAGATCAGCCCCAGCATTTT.

This clonotype showed up just once. CDR3 protein: CASSYPTSGSGETQYF. The CDR3 bases are TGTGCCAGCAGTTACCCGACTAGCGGGAGTGGGGAGACCCAGTACTTC. The chain is built from TRBV6-5 and TRBJ2-5; TRBD2 aligns across 12 bases. The CDR3 totals 16 residues. The junction had 6 bases not matched to a gene; V was cut back by 2 bases and J by 5 bases. Germline CDR1 reads MNHEY; CDR2 reads SVGAGI.

This clonotype showed up many times. The V and J genes are TRBV12-3 or TRBV12-4 and TRBJ1-5; weak D call: TRBD1 (6 bases). The CDR3 is made up of 16 amino acids. Deletions cut 2 bases from V and 1 base from J, with 12 bases between. The CDR3 is CASSLRGAVSNQPQHF. DNA for the CDR3: TGTGCCAGCAGTTTACGGGGGGCAGTGAGCAATCAGCCCCAGCATTTT.

This clonotype appeared a single time. V usage is TRBV2 and J usage is TRBJ1-5; D possibly corresponds to TRBD1 (5 bases). From germline, CDR1 is SNHLY and CDR2 FYNNEI. The CDR3 has 14 amino acids. V lost 10 bases and J 4 bases, leaving 17 bases between the germline ends. The CDR3 spells CATSSRVGNQPQHF. CDR3 DNA: TGTGCCACCTCCAGCAGGGTCGGGAATCAGCCCCAGCATTTT.